This T cell receptor beta chain was captured by sequencing in a study of blood T cell repertoires in COVID-19. The germline V gene encodes CDR1 ENHRY and CDR2 SYGVKD. The CDR3 runs 17 residues. With 2 bases removed from V and 3 bases from J, the gap between germline ends came to 19 bases. The assay was immunoSEQ multiplex PCR, and TCRdb's table has in-frame clones only and misses some. The sample has fewer than 500,000 clones, roughly 88% seen once. This clone has more than one count but fewer than ten. The receptor comes from a woman younger than 45 with acute COVID-19. The sample comprised PBMCs or T cells enriched from blood (not recorded which). The V gene is TRBV10-3, the J gene TRBJ1-2, with D maybe TRBD1 (6 bases). CDR3 sequence: CAISEPRGGDGDYGYTF. Here the CDR3 DNA reads TGTGCCATCAGTGAGCCCCGGGGGGGCGACGGAGACTATGGCTACACCTTC.